A selection of T cell receptor beta chains follows, all from one sample in a study of T cell responses to AZD1222 COVID-19 vaccine. Some clones are missing from TCRdb's copy, which holds only in-frame ones; the method was immunoSEQ multiplex PCR. The profile shows more than 150,000 clones, roughly nine tenths of them singletons. The material was peripheral blood, obtained after recovery from COVID-19. The receptors were gathered from an adult who had recovered from COVID-19. Each CDR3 is given without its conserved first and last residue. Fields, in order: V gene, CDR3 protein.

>TRBV18
ASSLTGPKNIQY
>TRBV21-1
ASSTKGPSVSDTQY
>TRBV12-3/TRBV12-4
ASSLVGQEQY
>TRBV2
ASRTGTGQYEQY
>TRBV27
ASTDYTEAF
>TRBV3-1/TRBV3-2
ASTPVRGGEAF
>TRBV7-3
ASSRTSSGNEQF
>TRBV13
ASSRGGSDTQY
>TRBV5-1
ASSLTGPGEDTQY
>TRBV29-1
SVARTALGLPGNTGELF
>TRBV2
ASSEGLAGGRSYEQY
>TRBV10-3
AISEGRPHGYT
>TRBV5-1
ASSFGTGTNYGYT
>TRBV29-1
SATLLAGGYEQY
>TRBV4-1
ASSPIPAGTGTNQPQH
>TRBV6-1
ASSAGGLAAQDTQY
>TRBV6-6
ASSYGRGGNSPLH
>TRBV5-1
ASSWPRGQGGRLNTGELF
>TRBV3-1/TRBV3-2
ASSPRQGNQPQH
>TRBV28
ASSRAGENTEAF
>TRBV9
ASSVGWGQETQY
>TRBV7-2
ASSLGVRRPQATDTQY